This T cell receptor (beta chain) was recovered during a study of identical twins. This CDR3 comprises 15 residues. After removal of 1 base from V and 3 bases from J, the junction contained 3 bases not matched to a gene. Germline V gives CDR1 MNHNS, CDR2 SASEGT. TCRdb itself ran the 5' RACE reads through MiXCR, one entry per CDR3 protein. In the table there are roughly 750,000 distinct CDR3 sequences, 21% of which are singletons. The data also belong to a second study, concerning T cells expressing NK-cell markers. From that report: Of CD8+ T cells, 1.0-7.0% belonged to dominant NKG2C+ clonotypes in 5 to 7 donors. Unclear, still, was the HCMV specificity of the expanded NKG2C+ T cell clones.

The material sequenced was PBMCs. The chain combines TRBV6-1 with TRBJ2-7, with TRBD2 matching over 10 bases. This receptor was taken from a woman aged 18-35 years in good health. The DNA for the CDR3 is TGTGCCAGCAGTGAAGAACTAGCGGGGTACTACGAGCAGTACTTC. It specifies CASSEELAGYYEQYF.